A selection of T cell receptor beta chains follows, all from one sample in a study of T cells in tuberculosis. Some clones are missing from TCRdb's copy, which holds only in-frame ones; the method was immunoSEQ multiplex PCR. The sample shows 6,500 to 8,000 clones, approximately 95% of them seen only once. The sample comprised PBMCs. The receptors derive from an adult with tuberculosis. CDR3s include the opening cysteine and the closing phenylalanine or tryptophan. Each record gives: V gene, J gene, D gene, clone size, CDR3 protein, CDR3 DNA. D genes are given only for firm matches. Part of the rows lack a size; the others show once, few, many or a class for expanded clones.

TRBV23-1	TRBJ2-1	-	-	CASSQQRLLEYNEQFF	TGCGCCAGCAGTCAACAGAGGTTATTAGAGTACAATGAGCAGTTCTTC
TRBV6-5	TRBJ2-2	-	-	CASSIGGPGDGELFF	TGTGCCAGCAGTATCGGGGGGCCTGGTGACGGGGAGCTGTTTTTT
TRBV11-2	TRBJ2-7	-	once	CASSHPGDYEQYF	TGTGCCAGCAGCCACCCCGGAGATTACGAGCAGTACTTC
TRBV7-2	TRBJ1-4	-	-	CASSLASGDEKLFF	TGTGCCAGCAGCTTAGCGTCAGGGGACGAAAAACTGTTTTTT
TRBV5-1	TRBJ2-7	TRBD2	-	CASSTNFRTSSTPGLYEQYF	TGCGCCAGCAGCACAAATTTTAGGACTAGCTCAACACCGGGTTTATACGAGCAGTACTTC
TRBV5-4	TRBJ2-5	TRBD1	once	CASSLQGVGEETQYF	TGTGCCAGCAGCTTGCAGGGGGTGGGAGAAGAGACCCAGTACTTC
TRBV2	TRBJ1-6	-	-	CASRRGAQGSPLHF	TGTGCCAGCAGACGTGGGGCCCAGGGTTCACCCCTCCACTTT
TRBV10-3	TRBJ2-3	TRBD2	-	CAISDPAGGAGADTQYF	TGTGCCATCAGTGATCCAGCGGGGGGGGCCGGAGCAGATACGCAGTATTTT
TRBV11-2	TRBJ2-3	TRBD2	-	CASSSGLAGTDTQYF	TGTGCCAGCAGCTCGGGACTAGCGGGCACAGATACGCAGTATTTT
TRBV10-3	TRBJ1-5	-	-	CAISQGPGNQPQHF	TGTGCCATCAGCCAGGGGCCCGGCAATCAGCCCCAGCATTTT
TRBV10-2	TRBJ1-3	-	once	CASSESEEGAGRNTIYF	TGCGCCAGCAGTGAGTCGGAGGAAGGAGCAGGAAGGAACACCATATATTTT
TRBV5-8	TRBJ1-5	TRBD1	-	CASSSGQAFDQPQHF	TGTGCCAGCAGCTCGGGACAGGCCTTCGATCAGCCCCAGCATTTT
TRBV27	TRBJ2-7	-	-	CASSLSRGTYEQYF	TGTGCCAGCAGTTTATCCCGGGGAACCTACGAGCAGTACTTC
TRBV5-1	TRBJ1-1	TRBD1	-	CASSPDRTDTEAFF	TGCGCCAGCAGCCCGGACAGGACCGACACTGAAGCTTTCTTT
TRBV2	TRBJ1-2	-	-	CATPRGLANYGYTF	TGTGCCACCCCTAGGGGTCTAGCTAACTATGGCTACACCTTC
TRBV6-5	TRBJ1-5	TRBD1	-	CASTDREHQPQHF	TGTGCCAGCACCGACAGGGAACATCAGCCCCAGCATTTT
TRBV6-1	TRBJ2-2	TRBD2	once	CASSPTSGGAGELFF	TGTGCCAGCAGCCCGACTAGCGGGGGGGCCGGGGAGCTGTTTTTT
TRBV2	TRBJ2-7	-	-	CASSHTGELYEQYF	TGTGCCAGCAGCCACACGGGAGAACTTTACGAGCAGTACTTC
TRBV9	TRBJ1-2	TRBD1	-	CASSGGTGEAYGYTF	TGTGCCAGCAGCGGGGGGACAGGGGAGGCCTATGGCTACACCTTC
TRBV5-5	TRBJ1-3	-	-	CASSGAGASGNTIYF	TGTGCCAGCAGCGGAGCAGGGGCCTCTGGAAACACCATATATTTT
TRBV5-1	TRBJ2-2	TRBD1	once	CASSSGPGQGNTGELFF	TGCGCCAGCAGCTCTGGGCCGGGACAGGGGAACACCGGGGAGCTGTTTTTT
TRBV5-6	TRBJ1-2	-	-	CASSYDRPPNYGYTF	TGTGCCAGCAGCTATGACAGGCCTCCTAACTATGGCTACACCTTC
TRBV6-5	TRBJ2-5	TRBD2	-	CATWGGGTQYF	TGTGCCACCTGGGGGGGTGGGACCCAGTACTTC
TRBV6-5	TRBJ2-5	TRBD2	once	CASRGTSSQETQYF	TGTGCCAGCAGGGGGACTAGCTCCCAAGAGACCCAGTACTTC
TRBV7-7	TRBJ2-1	TRBD2	-	CASSPGLAQNNEQFF	TGTGCCAGCAGCCCAGGACTAGCGCAAAACAATGAGCAGTTCTTC
TRBV2	TRBJ2-3	TRBD2	-	CASLPRTSGTTAQYF	TGTGCCAGCCTGCCCCGGACTAGCGGGACCACGGCGCAGTATTTT
TRBV5-1	TRBJ2-1	TRBD2	-	CASSLALAVNNEQFF	TGCGCCAGCAGCTTGGCACTAGCGGTTAACAATGAGCAGTTCTTC
TRBV5-6	TRBJ2-7	-	-	CASSLAWGHEQYF	TGTGCCAGCAGCTTGGCGTGGGGCCACGAGCAGTACTTC
TRBV30	TRBJ2-5	TRBD1	-	CAWSVQGAGETQYF	TGTGCCTGGAGTGTACAGGGGGCAGGGGAGACCCAGTACTTC
TRBV11-1	TRBJ2-1	TRBD2	once	CASSLGLASNEQFF	TGTGCCAGCAGCCTCGGACTAGCTAGCAATGAGCAGTTCTTC
TRBV2	TRBJ2-5	-	-	CASSTRETQYF	TGTGCCAGCAGCACGCGGGAGACCCAGTACTTC
TRBV4-1	TRBJ1-2	TRBD1	-	CASSQARYRGSEYTF	TGCGCCAGCAGCCAAGCTCGATACAGGGGGTCCGAGTACACCTTC
TRBV18	TRBJ1-2	-	-	CASSPGPNYGYTF	TGTGCCAGCTCACCGGGGCCTAACTATGGCTACACCTTC
TRBV10-3	TRBJ1-3	-	-	CASYNGNTIYF	TGTGCCTCGTACAACGGAAACACCATATATTTT
TRBV5-8	TRBJ1-3	-	-	CASSFNGNTIYF	TGTGCCAGCAGCTTTAATGGAAACACCATATATTTT
TRBV27	TRBJ2-1	TRBD2	-	CASSSAGTSGGKRNEQFF	TGTGCCAGCAGTTCCGCCGGGACTAGCGGGGGGAAACGCAATGAGCAGTTCTTC
TRBV7-2	TRBJ2-1	-	once	CASSLVSVAPSGSGNEQFF	TGTGCCAGCAGCTTGGTATCGGTAGCGCCCTCAGGCTCCGGCAATGAGCAGTTCTTC
TRBV23-1	TRBJ2-6	-	-	CARAAGSPGANVLTF	TGCGCCAGGGCCGCGGGGTCCCCTGGGGCCAACGTCCTGACTTTC